The present T cell receptor (beta chain) was sequenced within a study of cytomegalovirus exposure and HLA in healthy donors. General study results and limits: Previous analysis showed most TCR beta V segments were productive about 87% or about 30% of the time. Association of a missense DCLRE1C variant with TCR beta V- and J-gene trimming was reported in a later analysis.

The PCR employed 60 Vbeta primers together with 13 Jbeta primers. The data were produced by immunoSEQ multiplex PCR, yet TCRdb's version contains in-frame clones alone and is incomplete. The sample lists about 250,000 clones, about four fifths occurring once. The CDR3 spans 13 residues. Germline assignment: CDR1 MNHEY and CDR2 SMNVEV (reference sequence). Trimming stripped 3 bases from V and 5 bases from J, with 10 bases between. About this clone: Its antigen is currently unknown.

The sequence came from a girl aged 2-9 years in good health and CMV-seronegative. Sequencing was performed on PBMCs. The V and J genes are TRBV27 and TRBJ2-5; the D is unclear. Written as DNA, the CDR3 is TGTGCCAGCAGTTTGAGGTTGTTCGAGACCCAGTACTTC. Protein sequence: CASSLRLFETQYF.